A selection of T cell receptor beta chains follows, all from one sample in a study of CD8 T cells in ankylosing spondylitis. In TCRdb, the 5' RACE reads were re-called with MiXCR into one record per CDR3 protein. This table has 200,000 to 300,000 distinct CDR3 sequences, about 9.1% appearing once. Sequencing was performed on blood, either unsorted or a sorted T cell fraction (not recorded which). Source of these receptors: a male donor with ankylosing spondylitis or in good health (not recorded which). CDR3s include the opening cysteine and the closing phenylalanine or tryptophan. Fields, in order: V gene, D gene, clone size, J gene, CDR3 protein, CDR3 DNA. A D gene is named only where the DNA matches it firmly. Size tells how often a clone was seen (once, few, many) or the class of an expanded clone, and some rows leave it out.

v_gene: TRBV15
d_gene: .
abundance: many
j_gene: TRBJ2-2
CDR3aa: CATSRDPEHGELFF
CDR3nt: TGTGCCACCAGCAGAGATCCCGAGCACGGGGAGCTGTTTTTT

v_gene: TRBV10-3
d_gene: .
abundance: few
j_gene: TRBJ1-2
CDR3aa: CAASRDPSGGHYGYTF
CDR3nt: TGTGCCGCCAGCCGGGACCCCTCGGGAGGACACTATGGCTACACCTTC

v_gene: TRBV2
d_gene: .
abundance: many
j_gene: TRBJ1-2
CDR3aa: CASKRQYGYTF
CDR3nt: TGTGCCAGCAAGAGACAGTATGGCTACACCTTC

v_gene: TRBV15
d_gene: .
abundance: .
j_gene: TRBJ2-7
CDR3aa: CATSIRKGDEQYF
CDR3nt: TGTGCCACCAGCATTCGAAAAGGGGACGAGCAGTACTTC

v_gene: TRBV5-5
d_gene: .
abundance: few
j_gene: TRBJ1-5
CDR3aa: CASSTYTGNQPQHF
CDR3nt: TGTGCCAGCAGCACCTATACAGGCAATCAGCCCCAGCATTTT

v_gene: TRBV12-3/TRBV12-4
d_gene: TRBD1
abundance: many
j_gene: TRBJ1-4
CDR3aa: CASSWGQGYEKLFF
CDR3nt: TGTGCCAGCAGTTGGGGACAGGGGTACGAAAAACTGTTTTTT

v_gene: TRBV29-1
d_gene: TRBD2
abundance: many
j_gene: TRBJ2-5
CDR3aa: CSVEVLLGLLFQETQYF
CDR3nt: TGCAGCGTTGAAGTTTTGTTGGGACTACTTTTCCAAGAGACCCAGTACTTC

v_gene: TRBV5-6
d_gene: TRBD2
abundance: many
j_gene: TRBJ2-1
CDR3aa: CASSLLRGDEQFF
CDR3nt: TGTGCCAGCAGCTTGTTGCGGGGGGACGAGCAGTTCTTC

v_gene: TRBV20-1
d_gene: TRBD1
abundance: .
j_gene: TRBJ2-7
CDR3aa: CSALPGTGSYEQYF
CDR3nt: TGCAGTGCCCTACCCGGGACAGGGTCCTACGAGCAGTACTTC

v_gene: TRBV4-2
d_gene: .
abundance: .
j_gene: TRBJ1-1
CDR3aa: CASSQDLGGPRKAFF
CDR3nt: TGTGCCAGCAGCCAAGATTTAGGAGGACCGCGAAAAGCTTTCTTT

v_gene: TRBV12-3/TRBV12-4
d_gene: .
abundance: many
j_gene: TRBJ1-3
CDR3aa: CASSLGRAEPSGNTIYF
CDR3nt: TGTGCCAGCAGTTTAGGCAGGGCAGAACCTTCTGGAAACACCATATATTTT

v_gene: TRBV7-9
d_gene: .
abundance: .
j_gene: TRBJ1-1
CDR3aa: CASSTSLGTSRNTEAFF
CDR3nt: TGTGCCAGCAGCACGAGCCTTGGGACGTCGAGGAACACTGAAGCTTTCTTT

v_gene: TRBV7-6
d_gene: .
abundance: many
j_gene: TRBJ2-3
CDR3aa: CASSLGERGTDTQYF
CDR3nt: TGTGCCAGCAGCTTAGGGGAACGGGGCACAGATACGCAGTATTTT

v_gene: TRBV12-3/TRBV12-4
d_gene: TRBD1
abundance: many
j_gene: TRBJ2-3
CDR3aa: CASSPGLRGRTDTQYF
CDR3nt: TGTGCCAGCAGTCCGGGCCTCAGGGGGCGGACAGATACGCAGTATTTT

v_gene: TRBV20-1
d_gene: TRBD1
abundance: many
j_gene: TRBJ2-1
CDR3aa: CSARARGYLVYNEQFF
CDR3nt: TGCAGTGCTAGAGCCAGGGGGTATTTGGTCTACAATGAGCAGTTCTTC

v_gene: TRBV29-1
d_gene: TRBD2
abundance: many
j_gene: TRBJ2-1
CDR3aa: CSVERLASLNEQFF
CDR3nt: TGCAGCGTTGAGAGACTAGCGTCCCTCAATGAGCAGTTCTTC

v_gene: TRBV6-5
d_gene: .
abundance: .
j_gene: TRBJ2-3
CDR3aa: CASSYSSPLLFPDTQYF
CDR3nt: TGTGCCAGCAGTTACTCGTCCCCCCTCCTGTTTCCAGATACGCAGTATTTT

v_gene: TRBV3-1
d_gene: .
abundance: many
j_gene: TRBJ2-7
CDR3aa: CASSQGLGLNYEQYF
CDR3nt: TGTGCCAGCAGCCAAGGACTAGGACTAAACTACGAGCAGTACTTC

v_gene: TRBV11-2
d_gene: .
abundance: .
j_gene: TRBJ2-5
CDR3aa: CASSASRAPEETQYF
CDR3nt: TGTGCCAGCAGCGCCAGCCGGGCTCCCGAAGAGACCCAGTACTTC

v_gene: TRBV12-3/TRBV12-4
d_gene: TRBD1
abundance: .
j_gene: TRBJ2-7
CDR3aa: CASRDTGGGEQYF
CDR3nt: TGTGCCAGCAGAGATACAGGGGGAGGCGAGCAGTACTTC

v_gene: TRBV7-6
d_gene: .
abundance: many
j_gene: TRBJ1-6
CDR3aa: CASSLAHGTQRNSPLHF
CDR3nt: TGTGCCAGCAGCTTAGCGCATGGGACCCAAAGGAATTCACCCCTCCACTTT

v_gene: TRBV18
d_gene: .
abundance: .
j_gene: TRBJ1-1
CDR3aa: CASSAAENTEAFF
CDR3nt: TGTGCCAGCTCAGCGGCAGAGAACACTGAAGCTTTCTTT

v_gene: TRBV7-2
d_gene: .
abundance: few
j_gene: TRBJ1-2
CDR3aa: CASSSLDYGYTF
CDR3nt: TGTGCCAGCAGCTCCCTAGACTATGGCTACACCTTC

v_gene: TRBV6-2/TRBV6-3
d_gene: .
abundance: many
j_gene: TRBJ2-1
CDR3aa: CASRQDGENEQFF
CDR3nt: TGTGCCAGCAGGCAGGATGGAGAGAATGAGCAGTTCTTC

v_gene: TRBV6-2/TRBV6-3
d_gene: TRBD2
abundance: .
j_gene: TRBJ2-7
CDR3aa: CASGLAGGDEQYF
CDR3nt: TGTGCCAGCGGTCTAGCGGGGGGCGACGAGCAGTACTTC

v_gene: TRBV29-1
d_gene: .
abundance: many
j_gene: TRBJ1-6
CDR3aa: CSAHGAYNSPLHF
CDR3nt: TGCAGCGCCCACGGGGCTTATAATTCACCCCTCCACTTT

v_gene: TRBV5-1
d_gene: .
abundance: few
j_gene: TRBJ1-1
CDR3aa: CASRLLENTEAFF
CDR3nt: TGCGCCAGCAGATTGTTGGAGAACACTGAAGCTTTCTTT

v_gene: TRBV5-1
d_gene: .
abundance: many
j_gene: TRBJ2-2
CDR3aa: CASSLGSDTGELFF
CDR3nt: TGCGCCAGCAGCTTGGGGTCAGACACCGGGGAGCTGTTTTTT

v_gene: TRBV4-2
d_gene: .
abundance: many
j_gene: TRBJ2-5
CDR3aa: CASSQVDIQETQYF
CDR3nt: TGTGCCAGCAGCCAAGTGGACATTCAAGAGACCCAGTACTTC

v_gene: TRBV28
d_gene: .
abundance: many
j_gene: TRBJ1-1
CDR3aa: CASAVVRNTEAFF
CDR3nt: TGTGCCAGCGCCGTAGTGCGGAACACTGAAGCTTTCTTT

v_gene: TRBV6-1
d_gene: .
abundance: few
j_gene: TRBJ2-3
CDR3aa: CASAGDTDTQYF
CDR3nt: TGTGCCTCAGCAGGGGACACAGATACGCAGTATTTT

v_gene: TRBV5-6
d_gene: .
abundance: many
j_gene: TRBJ2-7
CDR3aa: CASTSPDSSKLEQYF
CDR3nt: TGTGCCAGCACTAGCCCGGACAGCTCCAAACTCGAGCAGTACTTC

v_gene: TRBV20-1
d_gene: .
abundance: many
j_gene: TRBJ2-3
CDR3aa: CSATHRGPTVDTQYF
CDR3nt: TGCAGTGCTACTCACCGAGGGCCAACTGTTGATACGCAGTATTTT

v_gene: TRBV3-1
d_gene: TRBD2
abundance: few
j_gene: TRBJ2-1
CDR3aa: CASSQGLAGVDEQFF
CDR3nt: TGTGCCAGCAGCCAAGGACTAGCGGGAGTGGATGAGCAGTTCTTC

v_gene: TRBV20-1
d_gene: TRBD1
abundance: few
j_gene: TRBJ1-4
CDR3aa: CSAGQGGVEKLFF
CDR3nt: TGCAGTGCCGGACAGGGTGGGGTAGAAAAACTGTTTTTT

v_gene: TRBV4-2
d_gene: TRBD2
abundance: many
j_gene: TRBJ2-3
CDR3aa: CASSQSTSGESDTQYF
CDR3nt: TGTGCCAGCAGCCAATCGACTAGCGGGGAGTCAGATACGCAGTATTTT

v_gene: TRBV5-1
d_gene: .
abundance: many
j_gene: TRBJ1-1
CDR3aa: CASSFFDGNTEAFF
CDR3nt: TGCGCCAGCAGCTTCTTTGACGGGAACACTGAAGCTTTCTTT

v_gene: TRBV5-1
d_gene: .
abundance: .
j_gene: TRBJ2-2
CDR3aa: CASSFEVTGELFF
CDR3nt: TGCGCCAGCAGCTTCGAGGTCACCGGGGAGCTGTTTTTT

v_gene: TRBV20-1
d_gene: TRBD1
abundance: many
j_gene: TRBJ1-4
CDR3aa: CSAGRQGDEKLFF
CDR3nt: TGCAGTGCTGGACGCCAGGGGGACGAAAAACTGTTTTTT

v_gene: TRBV13
d_gene: .
abundance: .
j_gene: TRBJ2-4
CDR3aa: CASSRRDSGLAKNIQYF
CDR3nt: TGTGCCAGCAGCCGCCGGGACTCCGGGCTAGCCAAAAACATTCAGTACTTC

v_gene: TRBV7-8
d_gene: .
abundance: many
j_gene: TRBJ2-1
CDR3aa: CASSLAGGTVGFF
CDR3nt: TGTGCCAGCAGCTTAGCCGGTGGGACGGTAGGGTTCTTC

v_gene: TRBV19
d_gene: .
abundance: .
j_gene: TRBJ2-5
CDR3aa: CASSMNQETQYF
CDR3nt: TGTGCCAGTAGTATGAACCAAGAGACCCAGTACTTC

v_gene: TRBV3-1
d_gene: .
abundance: .
j_gene: TRBJ2-1
CDR3aa: CASSQDRPNEQFF
CDR3nt: TGTGCCAGCAGCCAAGATCGTCCCAATGAGCAGTTCTTC

v_gene: TRBV5-6
d_gene: TRBD2
abundance: few
j_gene: TRBJ2-3
CDR3aa: CASRAGGNTDTQYF
CDR3nt: TGTGCCAGCAGGGCCGGGGGGAACACAGATACGCAGTATTTT

v_gene: TRBV20-1
d_gene: TRBD2
abundance: .
j_gene: TRBJ2-3
CDR3aa: CSAFRLAGEVDTQYF
CDR3nt: TGCAGTGCCTTCCGACTAGCGGGGGAGGTAGATACGCAGTATTTT

v_gene: TRBV5-1
d_gene: .
abundance: many
j_gene: TRBJ1-2
CDR3aa: CASSVGGEANYGYTF
CDR3nt: TGCGCCAGCAGCGTCGGAGGCGAAGCTAACTATGGCTACACCTTC

v_gene: TRBV12-3/TRBV12-4
d_gene: .
abundance: many
j_gene: TRBJ2-2
CDR3aa: CASSPPTRTNTGELFF
CDR3nt: TGTGCCAGCAGCCCTCCGACTAGGACGAACACCGGGGAGCTGTTTTTT

v_gene: TRBV20-1
d_gene: .
abundance: many
j_gene: TRBJ1-5
CDR3aa: CSAARTDSNQPQHF
CDR3nt: TGCAGTGCTGCCCGGACAGATAGCAATCAGCCCCAGCATTTT

v_gene: TRBV29-1
d_gene: TRBD1
abundance: .
j_gene: TRBJ2-3
CDR3aa: CSVSGTGSTDTQYF
CDR3nt: TGCAGCGTCTCGGGGACAGGAAGCACAGATACGCAGTATTTT

v_gene: TRBV20-1
d_gene: .
abundance: many
j_gene: TRBJ1-2
CDR3aa: CSVSMPHGYTF
CDR3nt: TGCAGTGTTTCCATGCCCCATGGCTACACCTTC

v_gene: TRBV20-1
d_gene: .
abundance: many
j_gene: TRBJ1-2
CDR3aa: CSASPEGSADYGYTF
CDR3nt: TGCAGTGCTAGTCCCGAGGGGTCTGCGGACTATGGCTACACCTTC